The 25 T cell receptor beta chains listed next were all sequenced from one sample in a study of cytomegalovirus exposure and HLA in healthy donors. The PCR contained 60 Vbeta and 13 Jbeta primers. TCRdb's table, derived via immunoSEQ multiplex PCR, lists solely in-frame clones and lacks some. Of some 180,000 clones detected, roughly 88% appear once; the ten largest clones hold around 1.2%. The sample taken for sequencing was PBMCs. The receptor source for this set is a girl aged 2 to 9 in good health and CMV-seropositive.

V usage is TRBV19 and J usage is TRBJ1-1; 11 positions match TRBD1. Trimming cost V 3 bases and J 7 bases; bases outside gene matches: 10. Germline lookup yields CDR1 LNHDA and CDR2 SQIVND (reference sequence). CDR3 size: 16 residues. The CDR3 loop reads CASSIGGQGVGVEAFF. The DNA of the CDR3 is TGTGCCAGTAGTATTGGGGGACAGGGGGTCGGGGTTGAAGCTTTCTTT.

The chain has TRBV7-8 and TRBJ2-7; 9 bases match TRBD2. CDR1 is SGHVS and CDR2 is FQNEAQ in the germline V gene. The V gene end was trimmed by 5 bases and the J gene end by 3 bases; junction bases not matched to a gene: 5. The CDR3 loop spans 14 amino acids. Here the CDR3 DNA reads TGTGCCAGCAGCCCAGGACTAGCGAGCTACGAGCAGTACTTC. The encoded protein is CASSPGLASYEQYF.

The chain combines TRBV27 with TRBJ2-7; D possibly corresponds to TRBD1 (7 bases). CDR1 MNHEY and CDR2 SMNVEV come from the germline V gene (reference sequence). V shed 5 bases and J shed 4 bases, with 15 bases lying between them. The CDR3 loop spans 14 amino acids. The CDR3 reads CASSPEQGGYEQYF. Written as DNA, the CDR3 is TGTGCCAGCAGTCCTGAGCAGGGGGGATACGAGCAGTACTTC.

This clone was seen only a few times. The chain recombines TRBV13 with TRBJ1-4; 7 nucleotides match TRBD1. The length of the CDR3 is 17 residues. Germline V gives CDR1 PRHDT, CDR2 FYEKMQ (reference sequence). V dropped 3 bases and J dropped 4; count of bases not matched to a gene: 11. CDR3 in DNA: TGTGCCAGCAGCTTGGGACAGTCCCTAGCCTTTAATGAAAAACTGTTTTTT. Protein product: CASSLGQSLAFNEKLFF.

The gene calls are TRBV4-1 and TRBJ1-2; D is perhaps TRBD1 (6 bases). Deletions cut 2 bases from V and 5 bases from J, with 18 bases between. Germline V CDR1 and CDR2: MGHRA, YSYEKL. This CDR3 is built from 16 residues. CDR3 sequence (DNA): TGCGCCAGCAGCCAACCACGTTCAGGGGCGCGGTATGGCTACACCTTC. Translation: CASSQPRSGARYGYTF.

This chain links TRBV2 with TRBJ2-1, with 9 bases fitting TRBD1. From germline, CDR1 is SNHLY and CDR2 FYNNEI. The CDR3 sequence is 15 residues long. Losses at the gene ends were 6 bases for V and 4 bases for J; bases not matched to a gene: 7. This CDR3 is CASRKGGQGYNEQFF. CDR3 nucleotides: TGTGCCAGCAGAAAGGGGGGACAGGGATACAATGAGCAGTTCTTC.

The V gene is TRBV6-5, the J gene TRBJ2-2, with D uncertain. Looked up from germline, CDR1 is MNHEY and CDR2 is SVGAGI. The ends were cut back, 5 bases at V and 6 bases at J, with 7 bases in the middle. This CDR3 is 12 amino acids long. The CDR3 DNA reads as TGTGCCAGCAGTCCCACTTCCGGGGAGCTGTTTTTT. As protein: CASSPTSGELFF.

V usage is TRBV6-5 and J usage is TRBJ1-2, with D unresolved. CDR1 is MNHEY and CDR2 is SVGAGI in the germline V gene. This CDR3 contains 12 residues. With 8 bases removed from V and 5 bases from J, the gap between germline ends came to 12 bases. The CDR3 DNA reads as TGTGCCAGCGGCCGGGTCAAATATGGCTACACCTTC. This encodes CASGRVKYGYTF.

The rearrangement uses TRBV30 and TRBJ1-1; D may be TRBD1 (5 bases). The germline CDR1 and CDR2 sequences are GTSNPN and SVGIG (reference sequence). Trimming removed 4 bases at V and 1 base at J, with 16 bases between. This CDR3 spans 15 amino acids. The CDR3 spells CAWIFDQGENTEAFF. CDR3 DNA: TGTGCCTGGATCTTCGATCAGGGCGAGAACACTGAAGCTTTCTTT.

The V and J genes are TRBV6-5 and TRBJ2-3; 7 bases align to TRBD2. The junction had 0 bases not matched to a gene; V was cut back by 0 bases and J by 0 bases. This CDR3 has 15 residues. In germline, CDR1 is MNHEY, CDR2 SVGAGI. CDR3 sequence (DNA): TGTGCCAGCAGTTACTCCGGGGGGAGCACAGATACGCAGTATTTT. It yields the protein CASSYSGGSTDTQYF.

The chain links TRBV30 to TRBJ2-1, with D uncertain. Trimming removed 8 bases at V and 9 bases at J, with 14 bases between. The germline CDR1 and CDR2 sequences are GTSNPN and SVGIG (reference sequence). The CDR3 has 11 amino acids. CDR3 region: CALTRGGEQFF. CDR3 DNA sequence: TGTGCCCTAACCCGAGGTGGTGAGCAGTTCTTC.

The chain is built from TRBV6-5 and TRBJ1-1; D gene unclear. Per germline, CDR1 MNHEY and CDR2 SVGAGI. Trimming pared 2 bases from V and 10 bases from J, leaving 8 bases between. This CDR3 is built from 11 residues. Written as DNA, the CDR3 is TGTGCCAGCAGTTACCGGGGAAGAGCTTTCTTT. This encodes CASSYRGRAFF.

This chain connects TRBV2 to TRBJ1-2; D is ambiguous. CDR3 length: 10 amino acids. CDR1 is SNHLY, CDR2 FYNNEI, per germline. The V and J ends lost 10 bases and 8 bases respectively, with 11 bases between them. The CDR3 region has the DNA TGTGCCACTCCCGGAGAGGGCTACACCTTC. Translated: CATPGEGYTF.

The chain carries TRBV6-1 and TRBJ2-3; the match to TRBD2 covers 10 bases. The trim removed 0 bases at V and 4 bases at J, leaving 1 base unmatched. This CDR3 has 15 amino acids. Germline V gives CDR1 MNHNS, CDR2 SASEGT. CDR3 protein: CASSEALAGADTQYF. The DNA for the CDR3 is TGTGCCAGCAGTGAAGCCCTAGCGGGAGCAGATACGCAGTATTTT.

This chain links TRBV30 with TRBJ1-5, with 10 positions matching TRBD1. The CDR3 sequence is 15 residues long. Unmatched junction bases numbered 4, after V lost 0 bases and J lost 5 bases. Germline V lookup: CDR1 GTSNPN, CDR2 SVGIG (reference sequence). The CDR3 DNA reads as TGTGCCTGGAGTGTACAGGACAGGGGGTATCAGCCCCAGCATTTT. Translated, it gives CAWSVQDRGYQPQHF.

V is TRBV19 and J is TRBJ2-3; 8 bases fit TRBD2. V gave up 7 bases and J gave up 1 base; unmatched junction bases: 4. Germline V gene lookup returns CDR1 LNHDA and CDR2 SQIVND (reference sequence). The CDR3 covers 14 residues. The CDR3 spells CASTRAGGTDTQYF. The CDR3 bases are TGTGCCAGTACCCGAGCGGGGGGCACAGATACGCAGTATTTT.

V and J are TRBV30 and TRBJ1-3; D uncertain. The V and J ends lost 2 bases and 4 bases respectively, with 3 bases between them. The CDR3 length is 11 residues. Looked up from germline, CDR1 is GTSNPN and CDR2 is SVGIG (reference sequence). CDR3 coding DNA: TGTGCCTGGAGTAGCGGAAACACCATATATTTT. Its translation is CAWSSGNTIYF.

The chain joins TRBV5-1 to TRBJ2-3; 7 nucleotides align to TRBD2. The V gene's germline CDR1 is SGHRS and CDR2 YFSETQ. V trimming: 4 bases; J trimming: 3 bases; junction bases outside the gene matches: 5. This CDR3 has 14 amino acids. Here the CDR3 DNA reads TGCGCCAGCAGCCCGGGCGGGGGAACAGATACGCAGTATTTT. It is translated as CASSPGGGTDTQYF. Supplemented by reference TRBV5-1 and TRBJ2-3, the full variable domain reads KAGVTQTPRYLIKTRGQQVTLSCSPISGHRSVSWYQQTPGQGLQFLFEYFSETQRNKGNFPGRFSGRQFSNSRSEMNVSTLELGDSALYLCASSPGGGTDTQYFGPGTRLTVL.

This rearrangement joins TRBV11-2 to TRBJ2-1; D uncertain. Germline V gene data show CDR1 as SGHAT and CDR2 as FQNNGV. The germline V and J ends were trimmed by 3 bases and 6 bases, with 3 bases remaining between them. The CDR3 consists of 11 residues. CDR3 in DNA: TGTGCCAGCAGCTTCTCCAATGAGCAGTTCTTC. It is translated as CASSFSNEQFF.

The chain links TRBV5-1 to TRBJ2-1; tentative D call: TRBD2 (6 bases). The germline V and J ends were trimmed by 1 base and 0 bases, with 11 bases remaining between them. Germline assignment: CDR1 SGHRS and CDR2 YFSETQ. This CDR3 comprises 16 residues. In nucleotides, the CDR3 is TGCGCCAGCAGCTTGTCTCGGAGGGTCTCCTACAATGAGCAGTTCTTC. Encoded protein: CASSLSRRVSYNEQFF.

The chain couples TRBV29-1 to TRBJ1-2; TRBD1 agrees at 8 bases. After removal of 7 bases from V and 2 bases from J, the junction contained 9 bases not matched to a gene. In germline, CDR1 is SQVTM, CDR2 ANQGSEA. The CDR3 runs 14 residues. The CDR3 loop is CSAGDRKPNYGYTF. Here the CDR3 DNA reads TGCAGCGCGGGGGACAGGAAACCGAACTATGGCTACACCTTC.

This chain connects TRBV25-1 to TRBJ1-3; TRBD1 might be the D (5 bases). Trimming removed 2 bases at V and 0 bases at J, with 11 bases between. The CDR3 extends over 16 amino acids. The germline V gene has CDR1 MGHDK and CDR2 SYGVNS. This chain's CDR3 is CASSEGRDYSGNTIYF. The CDR3 coding sequence is TGTGCCAGCAGTGAAGGCAGGGATTACTCTGGAAACACCATATATTTT. The full variable domain, completed using reference TRBV25-1 and TRBJ1-3, is EADIYQTPRYLVIGTGKKITLECSQTMGHDKMYWYQQDPGMELHLIHYSYGVNSTEKGDLSSESTVSRIRTEHFPLTLESARPSHTSQYLCASSEGRDYSGNTIYFGEGSWLTVV.

This chain connects TRBV2 to TRBJ2-3, with TRBD2 as a possible D gene (5 bases). Germline V gene lookup returns CDR1 SNHLY and CDR2 FYNNEI. V was pared by 6 bases and J by 5 bases, with 15 bases between. The CDR3 extends over 14 amino acids. In DNA form, the CDR3 reads TGTGCCAGCAGAATTCGGGCCCGGGGAGATACGCAGTATTTT. It specifies CASRIRARGDTQYF.

J is TRBJ1-1 and V is TRBV7-3; TRBD1 aligns across 11 bases. Germline lookup yields CDR1 SGHTA and CDR2 FQGTGA. With V trimmed by 5 bases and J by 6 bases, 8 bases remained unmatched. The CDR3 length is 15 residues. The CDR3 spells CASSRTGGDYAEAFF. CDR3 sequence (DNA): TGTGCCAGCAGCCGGACAGGGGGCGATTATGCTGAAGCTTTCTTT.

CDR3 sequence: CASSLVSGTGDEKLFF. In DNA form, the CDR3 reads TGTGCCAGCAGCTTGGTGTCAGGGACAGGGGATGAAAAACTGTTTTTT. This rearrangement joins TRBV5-6 to TRBJ1-4, with 10 bases lining up with TRBD1. V trimming: 0 bases; J trimming: 6 bases; junction bases outside the gene matches: 5. Germline V gene data show CDR1 as SGHDT and CDR2 as YYEEEE. The CDR3 contains 16 residues.